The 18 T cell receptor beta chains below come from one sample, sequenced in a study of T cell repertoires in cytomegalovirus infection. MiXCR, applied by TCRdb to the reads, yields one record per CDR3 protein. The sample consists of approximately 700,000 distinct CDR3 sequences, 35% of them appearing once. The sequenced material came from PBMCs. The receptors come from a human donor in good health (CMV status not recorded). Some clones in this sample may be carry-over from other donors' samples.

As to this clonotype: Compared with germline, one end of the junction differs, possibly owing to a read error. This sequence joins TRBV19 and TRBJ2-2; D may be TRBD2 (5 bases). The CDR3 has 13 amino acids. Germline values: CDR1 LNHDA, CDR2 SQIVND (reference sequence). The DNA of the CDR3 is TGTGCCATTAGTGTGGACTTGGCGGGGGAGCTGTTTTTT. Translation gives CAISVDLAGELFF.

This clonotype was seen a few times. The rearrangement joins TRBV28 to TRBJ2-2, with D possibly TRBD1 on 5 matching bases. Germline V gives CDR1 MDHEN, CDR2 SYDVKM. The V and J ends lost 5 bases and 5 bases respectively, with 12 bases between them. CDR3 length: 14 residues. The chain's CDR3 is CASSRARVTGELFF. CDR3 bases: TGTGCCAGCAGTAGGGCCAGGGTGACCGGGGAGCTGTTTTTT.

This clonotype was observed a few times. Here the CDR3 reads CASSLAQTVPSGNTIYF. CDR3 nucleotide sequence: TGTGCCAGCAGTTTAGCGCAGACAGTTCCGTCTGGAAACACCATATATTTT. The chain couples TRBV28 to TRBJ1-3; D may be TRBD1 (5 bases). The CDR3 is 17 residues long. Germline V gene lookup returns CDR1 MDHEN and CDR2 SYDVKM. V lost 2 bases and J 1 base, leaving 15 bases between the germline ends.

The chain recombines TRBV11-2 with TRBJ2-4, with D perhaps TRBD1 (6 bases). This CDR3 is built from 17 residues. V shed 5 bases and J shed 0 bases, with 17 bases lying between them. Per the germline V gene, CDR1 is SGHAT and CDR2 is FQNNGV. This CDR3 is CASSPLGQGRAKNIQYF. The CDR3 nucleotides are TGTGCCAGCAGCCCCCTGGGTCAGGGGAGAGCCAAAAACATTCAGTACTTC.

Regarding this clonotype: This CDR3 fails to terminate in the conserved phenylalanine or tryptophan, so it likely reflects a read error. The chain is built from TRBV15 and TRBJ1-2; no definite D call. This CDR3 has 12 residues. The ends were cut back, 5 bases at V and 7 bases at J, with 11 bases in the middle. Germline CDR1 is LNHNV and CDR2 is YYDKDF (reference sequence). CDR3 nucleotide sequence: TGTGCCACCAGCTCCCCGATGAGTGGCTACACCTTA. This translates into CATSSPMSGYTL.

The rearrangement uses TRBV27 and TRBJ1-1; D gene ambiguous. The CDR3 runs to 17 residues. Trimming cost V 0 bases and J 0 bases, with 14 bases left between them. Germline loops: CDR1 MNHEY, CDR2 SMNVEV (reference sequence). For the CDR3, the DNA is TGTGCCAGCAGTTTATCCCCGTGGAGCCCCATGAACACTGAAGCTTTCTTT. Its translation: CASSLSPWSPMNTEAFF.

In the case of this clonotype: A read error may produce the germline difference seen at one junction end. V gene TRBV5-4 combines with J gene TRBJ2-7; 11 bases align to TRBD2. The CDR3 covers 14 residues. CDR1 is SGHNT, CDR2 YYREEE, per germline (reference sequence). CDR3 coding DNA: TGTGCCCGCAGTTCCACTAGCGGGAGCTACGAGCAGTACTTC. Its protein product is CARSSTSGSYEQYF.

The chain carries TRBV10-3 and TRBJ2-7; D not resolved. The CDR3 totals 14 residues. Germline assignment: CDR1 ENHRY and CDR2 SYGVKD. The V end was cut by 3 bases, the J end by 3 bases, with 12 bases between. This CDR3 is CAISDGQIYYEQYF. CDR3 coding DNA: TGTGCCATCAGTGATGGTCAGATCTACTACGAGCAGTACTTC.

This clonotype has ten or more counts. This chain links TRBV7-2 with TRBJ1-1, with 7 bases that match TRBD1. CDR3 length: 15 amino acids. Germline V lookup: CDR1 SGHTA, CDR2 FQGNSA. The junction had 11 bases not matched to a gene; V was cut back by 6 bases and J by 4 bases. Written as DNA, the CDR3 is TGTGCCAGCAGTCGTGACAGGGTTGACGGCACTGAAGCTTTCTTT. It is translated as CASSRDRVDGTEAFF.

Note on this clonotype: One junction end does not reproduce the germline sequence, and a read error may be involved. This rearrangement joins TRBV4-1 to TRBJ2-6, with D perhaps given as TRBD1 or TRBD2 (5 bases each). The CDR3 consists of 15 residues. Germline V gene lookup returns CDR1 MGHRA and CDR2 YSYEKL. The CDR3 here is CASSQERAGANVLTF. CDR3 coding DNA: TGCGCCAGCAGCCAAGAGCGGGCTGGGGCCAACGTCCTTACTTTC.

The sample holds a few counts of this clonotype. CDR3 nucleotide sequence: TGTGCCAGCAGCCTTACAGGGGCCACCCTCAATCAGCCCCAGCATTTT. It encodes CASSLTGATLNQPQHF. V and J are TRBV7-9 and TRBJ1-5, with 7 bases lining up with TRBD1. CDR3 length: 16 residues. The junction had 10 bases not matched to a gene; V was cut back by 5 bases and J by 3 bases. Germline V gives CDR1 SEHNR, CDR2 FQNEAQ (reference sequence).

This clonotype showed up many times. For the CDR3, the DNA is TGTGCCAGCAGCTTATTCCGGGGGGAGCTGTTTTTT. It is translated as CASSLFRGELFF. The chain recombines TRBV7-2 with TRBJ2-2, with D unresolved. V gave up 2 bases and J gave up 8 bases, with 6 bases separating them. CDR3 length: 12 amino acids. Germline lookup yields CDR1 SGHTA and CDR2 FQGNSA.

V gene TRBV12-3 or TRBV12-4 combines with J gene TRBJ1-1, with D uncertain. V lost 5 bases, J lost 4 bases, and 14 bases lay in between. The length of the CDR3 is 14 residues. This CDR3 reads CASSPSGPGTEAFF. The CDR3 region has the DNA TGTGCCAGCAGTCCATCCGGACCGGGCACTGAAGCTTTCTTT.

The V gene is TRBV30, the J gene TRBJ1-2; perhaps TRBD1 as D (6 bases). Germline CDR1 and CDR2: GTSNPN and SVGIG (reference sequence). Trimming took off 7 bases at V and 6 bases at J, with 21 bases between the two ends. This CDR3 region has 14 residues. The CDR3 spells CASRLSAGAHGYTF. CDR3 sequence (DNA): TGTGCCTCACGACTAAGCGCGGGGGCACATGGCTACACCTTC.

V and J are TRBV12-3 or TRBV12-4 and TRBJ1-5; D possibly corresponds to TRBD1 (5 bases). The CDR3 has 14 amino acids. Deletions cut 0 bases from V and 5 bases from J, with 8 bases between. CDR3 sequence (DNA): TGTGCCAGCAGTTTAGCAGGGGCTTATCAGCCCCAGCATTTT. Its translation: CASSLAGAYQPQHF.

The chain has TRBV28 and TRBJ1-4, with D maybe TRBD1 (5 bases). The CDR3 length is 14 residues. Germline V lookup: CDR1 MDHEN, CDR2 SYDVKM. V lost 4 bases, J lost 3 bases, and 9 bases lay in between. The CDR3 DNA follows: TGTGCCAGCAGTTCCCGGGACTCTAATGAAAAACTGTTTTTT. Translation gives CASSSRDSNEKLFF.

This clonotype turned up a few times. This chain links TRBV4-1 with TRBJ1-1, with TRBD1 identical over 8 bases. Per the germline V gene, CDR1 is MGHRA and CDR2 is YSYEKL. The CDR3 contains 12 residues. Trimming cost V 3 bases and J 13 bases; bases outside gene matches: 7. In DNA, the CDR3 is TGCGCCAGCAGCCAGGGGGGACAGGACGGTTTCTTT. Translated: CASSQGGQDGFF.

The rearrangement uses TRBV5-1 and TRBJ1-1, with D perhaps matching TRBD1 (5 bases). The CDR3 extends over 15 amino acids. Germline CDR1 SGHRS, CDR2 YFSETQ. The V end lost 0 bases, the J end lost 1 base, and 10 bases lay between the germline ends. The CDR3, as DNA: TGCGCCAGCAGCTTGGTTGAGGGGAGGAACACTGAAGCTTTCTTT. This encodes CASSLVEGRNTEAFF.